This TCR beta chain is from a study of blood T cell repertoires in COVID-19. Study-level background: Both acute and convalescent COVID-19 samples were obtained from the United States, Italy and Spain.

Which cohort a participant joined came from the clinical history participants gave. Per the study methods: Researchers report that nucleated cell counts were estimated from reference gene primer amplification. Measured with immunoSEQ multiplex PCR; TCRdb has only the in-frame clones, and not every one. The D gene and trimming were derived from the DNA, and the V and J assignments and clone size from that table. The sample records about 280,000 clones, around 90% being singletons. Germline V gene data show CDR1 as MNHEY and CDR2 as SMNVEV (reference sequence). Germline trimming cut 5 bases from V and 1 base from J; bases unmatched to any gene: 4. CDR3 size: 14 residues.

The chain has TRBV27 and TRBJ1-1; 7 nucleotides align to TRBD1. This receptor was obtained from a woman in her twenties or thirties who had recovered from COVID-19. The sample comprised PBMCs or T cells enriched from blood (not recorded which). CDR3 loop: CASSHPGGNTEAFF. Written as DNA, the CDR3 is TGTGCCAGCAGTCATCCAGGGGGGAACACTGAAGCTTTCTTT.